This TCR beta chain was retrieved from a study of cytomegalovirus exposure and HLA in healthy donors. Amplification used 60 Vbeta primers and 13 Jbeta primers. Profiling relied on immunoSEQ multiplex PCR, and the TCRdb table lists in-frame clones only, not all of them. The profile covers over 100,000 clones, with roughly 73% appearing a single time and nearly 0.9% taken by the ten largest. This CDR3 has 17 residues. V shed 0 bases and J shed 0 bases, with 12 bases lying between them. CDR1 SGHRS and CDR2 YFSETQ come from the germline V gene. The chain combines TRBV5-1 with TRBJ2-2, with D uncertain. Source material: PBMCs. The sequence derives from a woman in her twenties or thirties in good health and CMV-seronegative. DNA for the CDR3: TGCGCCAGCAGCTTGGGAACCTCCGGGTCGAACACCGGGGAGCTGTTTTTT. It yields the protein CASSLGTSGSNTGELFF. The full variable domain, its missing parts supplied by reference TRBV5-1 and TRBJ2-2, is KAGVTQTPRYLIKTRGQQVTLSCSPISGHRSVSWYQQTPGQGLQFLFEYFSETQRNKGNFPGRFSGRQFSNSRSEMNVSTLELGDSALYLCASSLGTSGSNTGELFFGEGSRLTVL.